This is a list of T cell receptor beta chains from one sample in a study of T-cell memory formation after mild COVID-19. From the 5' RACE reads, TCRdb called clonotypes with MiXCR, one entry per CDR3 protein. The sample has over 300,000 distinct CDR3 sequences; around a fifth are singletons. Sequencing was performed on PBMCs or a T cell subset sorted from them (not recorded which). The receptor set was obtained from a man between 18 and 35 years old who had mild COVID-19 (a few samples of this study predate the infection). Cell type and time point are not known. Both conserved end residues are part of each CDR3. Fields, in order: CDR3 protein, CDR3 DNA, J gene, V gene, D gene, clone size. D genes are given only for firm matches. For some rows the clone size is stated as once, few or many, or as a class when expanded; others skip it.

CSARGGPPGTEAFF	TGCAGTGCTAGAGGGGGACCACCGGGGACTGAAGCTTTCTTT	TRBJ1-1	TRBV20-1	.	few
CASSDSGDGNSYTQYF	TGTGCCAGCAGTGACTCGGGGGACGGCAACTCCTATACGCAGTATTTT	TRBJ2-3	TRBV6-4	.	few
CASRRTATWGRRTEAFF	TGTGCCAGCAGACGAACCGCAACTTGGGGACGGCGGACTGAAGCTTTCTTT	TRBJ1-1	TRBV13	.	.
CASSSDRWTNNEQFF	TGTGCCAGCAGTTCCGACAGATGGACAAACAATGAGCAGTTCTTC	TRBJ2-1	TRBV12-3/TRBV12-4	.	few
CAISDMTGSSGANVLTF	TGTGCCATCAGTGATATGACAGGGTCTTCTGGGGCCAACGTCCTGACTTTC	TRBJ2-6	TRBV10-3	TRBD1	few
CASSFRVDSLKNTF	TGTGCCAGCAGCTTCAGAGTGGACTCGCTTAAAAACACCTTC	TRBJ1-2	TRBV7-2	.	.
CATSRVRHFPFF	TGTGCCACCAGCAGAGTAAGACACTTCCCGTTCTTC	TRBJ2-1	TRBV15	.	.
CASKDRGAINEQFF	TGTGCCAGCAAGGACAGGGGGGCCATCAATGAGCAGTTCTTC	TRBJ2-1	TRBV6-6	TRBD1	few
CSVAGWRTGRYQETQYF	TGCAGCGTTGCTGGCTGGCGGACAGGGAGGTACCAAGAGACCCAGTACTTC	TRBJ2-5	TRBV29-1	TRBD1	few
CASSPGTANTEAFF	TGTGCCAGCAGCCCCGGGACAGCGAACACTGAAGCTTTCTTT	TRBJ1-1	TRBV7-2	TRBD1	many
CASSPAGRRDTQYF	TGTGCCAGCAGCCCTGCCGGCCGACGAGATACGCAGTATTTT	TRBJ2-3	TRBV3-1	.	many
CASSQDSGGNYGYTF	TGCGCCAGCAGCCAAGATTCGGGGGGAAACTATGGCTACACCTTC	TRBJ1-2	TRBV4-3	.	few
CASSLKGRYQETQYF	TGTGCCAGCAGCTTGAAAGGGAGGTACCAAGAGACCCAGTACTTC	TRBJ2-5	TRBV11-2	.	few
CASSLGAGTSYEQYF	TGTGCCAGCAGCCTGGGGGCCGGGACAAGCTACGAGCAGTACTTC	TRBJ2-7	TRBV5-8	.	.
CSVLRETLGEQFF	TGCAGCGTTCTCAGGGAGACTTTGGGTGAGCAGTTCTTC	TRBJ2-1	TRBV29-1	.	.
CSARDIRGFYAFF	TGCAGTGCTAGAGACATACGGGGGTTTTATGCTTTCTTT	TRBJ1-1	TRBV20-1	.	.
CASSQATGAKITQYF	TGCGCCAGCAGCCAAGCTACGGGGGCAAAGATCACGCAGTATTTT	TRBJ2-3	TRBV4-3	.	few
CASSAHSLSQYF	TGTGCCAGCAGCGCTCATTCTCTCTCCCAGTACTTC	TRBJ2-5	TRBV7-2	.	few
CASSRGQAYEQYF	TGTGCCAGCTCACGAGGACAGGCCTACGAGCAGTACTTC	TRBJ2-7	TRBV18	TRBD1	.
CASSFSVQGGNSPLHF	TGTGCCAGCAGCTTTAGCGTACAGGGGGGTAATTCACCCCTCCACTTT	TRBJ1-6	TRBV7-8	TRBD1	few
CASNSGTGATGELFF	TGTGCCAGCAACTCCGGGACAGGAGCCACCGGGGAGCTGTTTTTT	TRBJ2-2	TRBV11-1	TRBD1	.
CASSDEGGSHNEQFF	TGTGCCAGCAGTGATGAAGGGGGGTCCCACAATGAGCAGTTCTTC	TRBJ2-1	TRBV2	.	.
CASSRTGTEAFF	TGTGCCAGCTCACGGACAGGGACTGAAGCTTTCTTT	TRBJ1-1	TRBV18	TRBD1	.
CASTLLVSPTSEQFF	TGTGCCAGCACCCTTCTAGTTAGTCCCACCAGTGAGCAGTTCTTC	TRBJ2-1	TRBV7-9	.	.
CASRAGQGGTEAFF	TGTGCCAGCAGGGCCGGACAGGGTGGGACTGAAGCTTTCTTT	TRBJ1-1	TRBV6-4	TRBD1	.
CASSQGLDLAYNEQFF	TGTGCCAGCAGCCAGGGGTTGGACCTAGCATACAATGAGCAGTTCTTC	TRBJ2-1	TRBV11-3	.	.
CSARLAGGRNEQYF	TGCAGTGCTAGGCTAGCGGGGGGGAGGAACGAGCAGTACTTC	TRBJ2-7	TRBV20-1	TRBD2	few
CSVDRGSGEQYF	TGCAGCGTTGACAGGGGGTCAGGCGAGCAGTACTTC	TRBJ2-7	TRBV29-1	TRBD1	few
CASTWTGGDGYTF	TGTGCCAGCACCTGGACAGGGGGCGATGGCTACACCTTC	TRBJ1-2	TRBV28	TRBD1	many
CAISEGRYIAKNIQYF	TGTGCCATCAGTGAGGGCAGATACATAGCCAAAAACATTCAGTACTTC	TRBJ2-4	TRBV10-3	.	.
CASSLGQGLGNTIYF	TGCGCCAGCAGCTTGGGACAGGGGCTCGGAAACACCATATATTTT	TRBJ1-3	TRBV5-1	TRBD1	few
CASSYSNGLETQYF	TGTGCCAGCAGTTACTCGAACGGCCTAGAGACCCAGTACTTC	TRBJ2-5	TRBV6-6	.	few
CASSSGEGYEQYF	TGTGCCAGCAGTTCAGGGGAGGGATACGAGCAGTACTTC	TRBJ2-7	TRBV27	.	.
CASSFKDTNLYEQYF	TGTGCCAGCAGCTTTAAAGACACCAACCTCTACGAGCAGTACTTC	TRBJ2-7	TRBV7-6	.	few
CASSPGKGQGWTF	TGTGCCAGCAGCCCGGGGAAGGGACAGGGGTGGACCTTC	TRBJ1-2	TRBV11-2	TRBD1	.
CASSQVPYRGRDTQYF	TGTGCCAGCAGCCAAGTCCCCTACCGGGGGCGAGATACGCAGTATTTT	TRBJ2-3	TRBV14	.	few
CASTGQRTDTQYF	TGTGCCAGCACAGGACAGAGAACAGATACGCAGTATTTT	TRBJ2-3	TRBV7-2	.	few
CASSQDSSRGLGHNEQFF	TGCGCCAGCAGCCAAGATAGTTCACGGGGACTAGGCCATAATGAGCAGTTCTTC	TRBJ2-1	TRBV4-3	TRBD2	many
CASSQDFGARQFF	TGCGCCAGCAGCCAAGATTTCGGGGCGCGGCAGTTCTTC	TRBJ2-1	TRBV4-3	.	.
CASSPGGFEKLFF	TGTGCCAGCAGTCCAGGGGGCTTTGAAAAACTGTTTTTT	TRBJ1-4	TRBV27	TRBD1	few
CASSQAGGGYEQYF	TGTGCCAGCAGCCAGGCGGGGGGTGGATACGAGCAGTACTTC	TRBJ2-7	TRBV3-1	TRBD2	few
CASNSAFNTGELFF	TGTGCCAGCAATTCGGCGTTCAACACCGGGGAGCTGTTTTTT	TRBJ2-2	TRBV7-9	.	few
CASSLGPGQVNFYTF	TGCGCCAGCAGCTTGGGCCCCGGGCAGGTTAACTTCTACACCTTC	TRBJ1-2	TRBV5-1	.	.
CASIAGYNEKLFF	TGTGCCAGTATTGCCGGATACAATGAAAAACTGTTTTTT	TRBJ1-4	TRBV19	.	.
CASSFQPTGGEETQYF	TGCGCCAGCAGTTTCCAACCCACGGGGGGGGAAGAGACCCAGTACTTC	TRBJ2-5	TRBV5-1	TRBD2	few